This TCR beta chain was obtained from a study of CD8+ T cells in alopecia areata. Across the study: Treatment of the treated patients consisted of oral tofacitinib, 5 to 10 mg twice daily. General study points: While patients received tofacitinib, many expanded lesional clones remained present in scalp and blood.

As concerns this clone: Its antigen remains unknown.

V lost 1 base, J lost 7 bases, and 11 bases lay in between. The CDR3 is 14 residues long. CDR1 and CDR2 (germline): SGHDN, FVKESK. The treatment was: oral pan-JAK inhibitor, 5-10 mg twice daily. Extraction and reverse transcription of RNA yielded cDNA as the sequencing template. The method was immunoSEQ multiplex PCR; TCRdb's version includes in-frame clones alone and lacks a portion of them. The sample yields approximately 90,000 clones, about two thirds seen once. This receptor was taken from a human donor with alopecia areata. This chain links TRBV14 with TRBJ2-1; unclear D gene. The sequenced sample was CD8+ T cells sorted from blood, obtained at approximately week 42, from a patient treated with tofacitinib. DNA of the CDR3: TGTGCCAGCAGCCAAGTGGGGTTTTGGAATGAGCAGTTCTTC. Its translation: CASSQVGFWNEQFF.